Below are 15 T cell receptor beta chains sequenced from a single sample in a study of molecular identifiers for immune sequencing clone quantification. TCRdb re-called the PCR reads through MiXCR, storing one row per CDR3 protein. In the table there are under 350,000 distinct CDR3 sequences, about a quarter of which are singletons. Sequenced material: naive CD8+ T cells from blood, with Jurkat cell RNA spiked in. Described subset: FACS-sorted CD8+CD4-CCR7+CD45RA+ naive T cells. The receptors shown here come from a human donor in good health. Some libraries in this study had Jurkat cell RNA spiked in.

This clonotype was detected many times. The chain employs TRBV7-9 and TRBJ1-1, with D possibly matching TRBD1 (5 bases). Germline lookup yields CDR1 SEHNR and CDR2 FQNEAQ (reference sequence). The CDR3 consists of 14 residues. Between the trimmed V and J ends, which lost 4 bases and 3 bases, there was a span of 12 bases. The chain's CDR3 is CASSWGESDTEAFF. The CDR3 nucleotides are TGTGCCAGCAGCTGGGGGGAGAGTGACACTGAAGCTTTCTTT.

This clonotype has a handful of counts. The CDR3 is CASSFSTDPFLTDTQYF. The CDR3 DNA reads TGTGCCAGCAGTTTCTCGACAGATCCCTTTCTCACAGATACGCAGTATTTT. The chain joins TRBV12-3 or TRBV12-4 to TRBJ2-3; weak D call: TRBD1 (5 bases). The CDR3 runs 17 residues. With 3 bases removed from V and 2 bases from J, the gap between germline ends came to 18 bases.

This chain links TRBV27 with TRBJ2-3, with D possibly matching TRBD1 (5 bases). The germline CDR1 and CDR2 sequences are MNHEY and SMNVEV (reference sequence). V was trimmed by 3 bases and J by 7 bases, leaving 8 bases between them. The CDR3 is 12 residues long. Here the CDR3 DNA reads TGTGCCAGCAGTTTCCAGGGAAATACGCAGTATTTT. Translation: CASSFQGNTQYF.

The chain carries TRBV28 and TRBJ2-7; TRBD1 might be the D (7 bases). Germline CDR1 and CDR2: MDHEN and SYDVKM. V lost 6 bases and J lost 3, with 18 bases in between. The CDR3 is 15 residues long. This CDR3 is CASRRSRQGGYEQYF. DNA for the CDR3: TGTGCCAGCAGACGGTCTCGCCAGGGGGGCTACGAGCAGTACTTC.

The sample holds many counts of this clonotype. The rearrangement links TRBV7-9 to TRBJ2-7, with D unclear. Looked up from germline, CDR1 is SEHNR and CDR2 is FQNEAQ (reference sequence). V lost 3 bases and J 7 bases, leaving 10 bases between the germline ends. The CDR3 contains 12 residues. The CDR3: CASSFGVEEQYF. The CDR3, as DNA: TGTGCCAGCAGCTTTGGGGTAGAGGAGCAGTACTTC.

The table lists this clonotype with a few counts. The chain uses TRBV11-2 and TRBJ2-1; maybe TRBD1 (6 bases). The CDR3 totals 15 residues. The germline V and J ends were trimmed by 5 bases and 5 bases, with 16 bases remaining between them. Germline V CDR1 and CDR2: SGHAT, FQNNGV. CDR3 residues: CASSPNRDTHNEQFF. As DNA, the CDR3 is TGTGCCAGCAGCCCTAATCGGGACACCCACAATGAGCAGTTCTTC.

This clonotype was recorded a few times. The rearrangement joins TRBV12-3 or TRBV12-4 to TRBJ2-7; possibly TRBD1 for D (6 bases). Trimming took 7 bases from V and 7 from J, leaving 20 bases between them. This CDR3 contains 14 residues. CDR3 DNA: TGTGCCAGCACCTCCGGGACACCTCTCGGGGAGCAGTACTTC. Amino acid sequence: CASTSGTPLGEQYF.

V is TRBV7-9 and J is TRBJ1-1; D ambiguous. This CDR3 has 16 residues. The germline CDR1 and CDR2 sequences are SEHNR and FQNEAQ (reference sequence). V shed 4 bases and J shed 6 bases, with 21 bases lying between them. CDR3 sequence reads: CASSSPARGSRPEAFF. Written as DNA, the CDR3 is TGTGCCAGCAGCTCCCCGGCCCGAGGCTCCCGCCCTGAAGCTTTCTTT. Drawing the rest from reference TRBV7-9 and TRBJ1-1, the complete variable domain is DTGVSQNPRHKITKRGQNVTFRCDPISEHNRLYWYRQTLGQGPEFLTYFQNEAQLEKSRLLSDRFSAERPKGSFSTLEIQRTEQGDSAMYLCASSSPARGSRPEAFFGQGTRLTVV.

This clonotype was observed a handful of times. V and J are TRBV6-1 and TRBJ2-3; D not resolved. CDR1 is MNHNS, CDR2 SASEGT, per germline. The CDR3 has 13 amino acids. V lost 3 bases and J lost 4, with 8 bases in between. In nucleotides, the CDR3 is TGTGCCAGCAGTGAGTTTTACCCAGATACGCAGTATTTT. Its protein is CASSEFYPDTQYF.

V gene TRBV5-3 combines with J gene TRBJ2-7, with 10 bases that match TRBD1. TRBV5-3 is given ORF status, its function remaining uncertain. J was trimmed by 9 bases and V by 8 bases; bases with no gene match: 8. The CDR3 extends over 12 amino acids. The CDR3 coding sequence is TGTGCCAGTTCAGGACAGGGGGTGCTGCAGTACTTC. Encoded protein: CASSGQGVLQYF.

The chain links TRBV30 to TRBJ2-1; D is possibly TRBD1 or TRBD2 (5 bases each). V was trimmed by 2 bases and J by 9 bases, leaving 17 bases between them. The length of the CDR3 is 14 residues. The germline gives CDR1 GTSNPN, CDR2 SVGIG (reference sequence). CDR3 sequence (DNA): TGTGCCTGGAGTCTGGGGGTGAACTATGCTGAGCAGTTCTTC. This translates into CAWSLGVNYAEQFF.

The genes are TRBV7-9 and TRBJ1-4; 9 nucleotides match TRBD1. Germline V CDR1 and CDR2: SEHNR, FQNEAQ (reference sequence). Trimming cost V 3 bases and J 7 bases; bases outside gene matches: 9. The CDR3 has 16 residues. CDR3 bases: TGTGCCAGCAGCTTGGTCGGGACAGGGTTTTTTGAAAAACTGTTTTTT. Residues: CASSLVGTGFFEKLFF.

The chain uses TRBV7-9 and TRBJ2-1; D might be TRBD2 (7 bases). Germline V gene data show CDR1 as SEHNR and CDR2 as FQNEAQ (reference sequence). The CDR3 is made up of 12 amino acids. With 8 bases removed from V and 8 bases from J, the gap between germline ends came to 13 bases. CDR3 protein: CASGRGADEQFF. The CDR3 nucleotides read TGTGCCAGCGGACGGGGGGCCGATGAGCAGTTCTTC.

This clonotype was found many times. The gene calls are TRBV19 and TRBJ2-7, with TRBD2 matching over 10 bases. Germline values: CDR1 LNHDA, CDR2 SQIVND (reference sequence). The CDR3 spans 14 residues. V trimming: 3 bases; J trimming: 5 bases; junction bases outside the gene matches: 4. The chain's CDR3 is CASSMSSGSDEQYF. Written as DNA, the CDR3 is TGTGCCAGTAGTATGTCTAGCGGGAGCGACGAGCAGTACTTC. Using reference TRBV19 and TRBJ2-7 for the parts outside the CDR3, the full variable domain is DGGITQSPKYLFRKEGQNVTLSCEQNLNHDAMYWYRQDPGQGLRLIYYSQIVNDFQKGDIAEGYSVSREKKESFPLTVTSAQKNPTAFYLCASSMSSGSDEQYFGPGTRLTVT.

This clonotype was seen at least ten times. The CDR3 region has the DNA TGTGCCAGCAGCTTCCCCACAGATACGCAGTATTTT. Its protein is CASSFPTDTQYF. J is TRBJ2-3 and V is TRBV12-3 or TRBV12-4; D uncertain. The CDR3 has 12 residues. The ends were cut back, 6 bases at V and 2 bases at J, with 6 bases in the middle.